Each of the 13 T cell receptor beta chains below was sequenced from the same sample in a study of blood T cell repertoires in COVID-19. Only in-frame clones appear in the TCRdb table, and some are missing; sequencing was by immunoSEQ multiplex PCR. Of approximately 50,000 clones in the sample, approximately 89% were seen once. The sample consisted of peripheral blood. Receptor source: a human donor in a cohort sampled during active COVID-19.

The rearrangement uses TRBV9 and TRBJ2-5, with 7 bases that match TRBD1. The CDR3 is 15 residues long. CDR1 and CDR2 (germline): SGDLS, YYNGEE. Trimming cost V 6 bases and J 1 base; bases outside gene matches: 9. CDR3 nucleotides: TGTGCCAGCACCCCCCGGGACAGAATCCAAGAGACCCAGTACTTC. Protein sequence: CASTPRDRIQETQYF. Full variable domain (rest looked up from reference TRBV9 and TRBJ2-5): DSGVTQTPKHLITATGQRVTLRCSPRSGDLSVYWYQQSLDQGLQFLIQYYNGEERAKGNILERFSAQQFPDLHSELNLSSLELGDSALYFCASTPRDRIQETQYFGPGTRLLVL.

This clone has only a few counts. The chain is built from TRBV6-6 and TRBJ2-5; D remains ambiguous. The CDR3 runs 12 residues. The ends were cut back, 2 bases at V and 2 bases at J, with 3 bases in the middle. The V gene's germline CDR1 is MNHNY and CDR2 SVGAGI (reference sequence). The DNA of the CDR3 is TGTGCCAGCAGTTACGAGCAAGAGACCCAGTACTTC. This codes for CASSYEQETQYF.

V is TRBV7-2 and J is TRBJ1-6; 7 bases match TRBD1. This CDR3 region has 15 residues. Losses at the gene ends were 4 bases for V and 7 bases for J; bases not matched to a gene: 7. The germline CDR1 and CDR2 sequences are SGHTA and FQGNSA. The chain's CDR3 is CASSYSGTANSPLHF. For the CDR3, the DNA is TGTGCCAGCAGCTACTCCGGGACAGCGAATTCACCCCTCCACTTT.

This chain connects TRBV7-8 to TRBJ2-1; D is perhaps TRBD2 (6 bases). The CDR3 has 13 residues. Germline lookup yields CDR1 SGHVS and CDR2 FQNEAQ. The V gene lost 6 bases and the J gene lost 12 bases, with 18 bases spanning the gap. The CDR3 loop reads CASRDGWEVSQFF. The CDR3, as DNA: TGTGCCAGCAGGGATGGGTGGGAGGTTTCGCAGTTCTTC.

The genes are TRBV7-9 and TRBJ1-3; 7 bases align to TRBD1. V shed 5 bases and J 4 bases; nucleotides not matched to a gene: 14. Germline V gene sequence: CDR1 SEHNR, CDR2 FQNEAQ (reference sequence). CDR3 size: 17 residues. Here the CDR3 DNA reads TGTGCCAGCAGCAGCCCGACAGGGAACCTTATAGGAAACACCATATATTTT. This gives the protein CASSSPTGNLIGNTIYF.

This clone has a single count. The CDR3 loop is CASSAGTSNEQFF. CDR3 DNA sequence: TGCGCCAGCAGTGCTGGGACTTCTAATGAGCAGTTCTTC. The chain has TRBV10-1 and TRBJ2-1; D possibly corresponds to TRBD2 (6 bases). Trimming removed 4 bases from V and 7 bases from J, with 11 bases in between. The CDR3 totals 13 residues. CDR1 WNHNN and CDR2 SYGVQD come from the germline V gene (reference sequence).

The chain uses TRBV6-5 and TRBJ2-7; tentative D call: TRBD2 (6 bases). Trimming took 7 bases from V and 3 from J, leaving 10 bases between them. From germline, CDR1 is MNHEY and CDR2 SVGAGI. The CDR3 totals 12 residues. The CDR3: CASTQGGYEQYF. CDR3 coding DNA: TGTGCCAGCACCCAGGGAGGCTACGAGCAGTACTTC.

This clone was seen once. The chain couples TRBV10-3 to TRBJ1-6, with no clear D. The CDR3 has 16 amino acids. Trimming took 2 bases from V and 12 from J, leaving 20 bases between them. Germline CDR1 ENHRY, CDR2 SYGVKD. CDR3 residues: CAISEEGGSKLQPLHF. The CDR3 coding sequence is TGTGCCATCAGTGAGGAGGGAGGGAGCAAACTTCAACCCCTCCACTTT.

The chain couples TRBV2 to TRBJ2-7; 7 bases align to TRBD2. Germline CDR1 is SNHLY and CDR2 is FYNNEI. The CDR3 is made up of 13 amino acids. The ends lost 7 bases at V and 0 bases at J; junction bases unmatched: 3. The CDR3 DNA is TGTGCCAGCATGGGGGGGGTCTCCTACGAGCAGTACTTC. Its protein product is CASMGGVSYEQYF. The full variable domain, with the rest looked up from reference TRBV2 and TRBJ2-7, is EPEVTQTPSHQVTQMGQEVILRCVPISNHLYFYWYRQILGQKVEFLVSFYNNEISEKSEIFDDQFSVERPDGSNFTLKIRSTKLEDSAMYFCASMGGVSYEQYFGPGTRLTVT.

J is TRBJ2-1 and V is TRBV7-9; 9 positions match TRBD1. Per germline, CDR1 SEHNR and CDR2 FQNEAQ (reference sequence). V was clipped by 2 bases and J by 7 bases; unmatched bases: 9. The CDR3 is 16 amino acids. The CDR3 region is CASSLPGTGFLNEQFF. CDR3 in DNA: TGTGCCAGCAGCTTACCTGGGACAGGGTTTCTAAATGAGCAGTTCTTC.

The chain has TRBV5-1 and TRBJ1-2; 7 nucleotides match TRBD1. Per the germline V gene, CDR1 is SGHRS and CDR2 is YFSETQ. The CDR3 totals 13 residues. The ends lost 3 bases at V and 4 bases at J; junction bases unmatched: 3. CDR3 in DNA: TGCGCCAGCAGCTGGGACAGCAGCTATGGCTACACCTTC. Its translation is CASSWDSSYGYTF. The whole variable domain, filled in from reference TRBV5-1 and TRBJ1-2, reads KAGVTQTPRYLIKTRGQQVTLSCSPISGHRSVSWYQQTPGQGLQFLFEYFSETQRNKGNFPGRFSGRQFSNSRSEMNVSTLELGDSALYLCASSWDSSYGYTFGSGTRLTVV.

This chain connects TRBV4-1 to TRBJ2-1, with 12 bases fitting TRBD2. Germline V gives CDR1 MGHRA, CDR2 YSYEKL. Germline trimming cut 1 base from V and 0 bases from J; bases unmatched to any gene: 7. This CDR3 is 19 amino acids long. The CDR3 DNA is TGCGCCAGCAGCCAAGGGACTAGCGGGGCCAGGAGCTCCTACAATGAGCAGTTCTTC. It encodes CASSQGTSGARSSYNEQFF.

The V and J genes are TRBV5-4 and TRBJ2-2; D not resolved. This CDR3 has 14 residues. Trimming took off 0 bases at V and 3 bases at J, with 6 bases between the two ends. Germline values: CDR1 SGHNT, CDR2 YYREEE (reference sequence). The CDR3 region is CASSLDSYTGELFF. CDR3 DNA sequence: TGTGCCAGCAGCTTGGACAGCTACACCGGGGAGCTGTTTTTT.